The T cell receptor (beta chain) described here comes from a study of Ad26.COV2.S vaccination and SARS-CoV-2 variants. Study observations and caveats: An underestimation of total T cell responses may have resulted from the TCR breadth and depth analyses. Vaccine and placebo recipients had comparable breadth of non-spike TCRs.

Treatment noted: roughly 19 received Ad26.COV2.S at low or high dose, single or two shots; five or six received placebo; per-sample allocation not given. Sampling occurred on day 63 after the first vaccine or placebo injection. At a Boston site, the person donating was an adult of 18-55 years. Spike of the Wuhan-strain SARS-CoV-2 was expressed by an Ad26 vector, which formed the vaccine. Sequencing used immunoSEQ multiplex PCR; TCRdb keeps in-frame clones, though not all of them. The sample includes about half a million clones, 70% to 90% seen only once; the top ten take around 1.8%. Trimming took off 5 bases at V and 6 bases at J, with 22 bases between the two ends. The CDR3 runs 16 residues. Germline V gene sequence: CDR1 SGHVS, CDR2 FQNEAQ. With respect to this clone: Its antigen remains unidentified.

The sequence derives from a person between 18 and 59 years old who received the Ad26.COV2.S COVID-19 vaccine or a placebo. The material was peripheral blood, obtained in a trial of Ad26.COV2.S vaccine versus placebo. V is TRBV7-8 and J is TRBJ1-1, with TRBD1 as a possible D gene (6 bases). Written as DNA, the CDR3 is TGTGCCAGCAGCAAGGAGGGGGGGGCTGGACTCTCTGAAGCTTTCTTT. Its translation: CASSKEGGAGLSEAFF.